Reported below is one T cell receptor (beta chain). No antigen is known for it. Germline-derived CDR1 and CDR2 are ENHRY and SYGVKD. J gave up 4 bases and V 2 bases, and 10 bases lay outside the gene matches. The CDR3 covers 17 residues. These data are taken from a study of vaccination effects on CD4 cells after COVID-19. ViraFEST expansion of antigen-specific CD4+ T cells with viral peptide pools preceded sequencing. Isolating CD4+ T cells followed less than 12 days of culture. None of the vaccinated had previously contracted SARS-CoV-2, and their nucleocapsid antibodies tested negative. Produced via immunoSEQ multiplex PCR; TCRdb's table is partial and in-frame only. The sample includes about 79,000 clones, approximately 74% of them seen just once. Study-wide findings and caveats: In the late period after vaccination, infection- and vaccine-induced clones contracted markedly.

The sample in question was CD4+ T cells from PBMCs cultured with HCoV-229E spike peptides, obtained before COVID-19 vaccination. This sequence joins TRBV10-3 and TRBJ2-3; 9 positions agree with TRBD2. This sequence was found in a human donor who received a COVID-19 vaccine. The CDR3 nucleotides are TGTGCCATCAGTGAGGGATCGGGCGCGGGGGGGGCAGATACGCAGTATTTT. It is translated as CAISEGSGAGGADTQYF.